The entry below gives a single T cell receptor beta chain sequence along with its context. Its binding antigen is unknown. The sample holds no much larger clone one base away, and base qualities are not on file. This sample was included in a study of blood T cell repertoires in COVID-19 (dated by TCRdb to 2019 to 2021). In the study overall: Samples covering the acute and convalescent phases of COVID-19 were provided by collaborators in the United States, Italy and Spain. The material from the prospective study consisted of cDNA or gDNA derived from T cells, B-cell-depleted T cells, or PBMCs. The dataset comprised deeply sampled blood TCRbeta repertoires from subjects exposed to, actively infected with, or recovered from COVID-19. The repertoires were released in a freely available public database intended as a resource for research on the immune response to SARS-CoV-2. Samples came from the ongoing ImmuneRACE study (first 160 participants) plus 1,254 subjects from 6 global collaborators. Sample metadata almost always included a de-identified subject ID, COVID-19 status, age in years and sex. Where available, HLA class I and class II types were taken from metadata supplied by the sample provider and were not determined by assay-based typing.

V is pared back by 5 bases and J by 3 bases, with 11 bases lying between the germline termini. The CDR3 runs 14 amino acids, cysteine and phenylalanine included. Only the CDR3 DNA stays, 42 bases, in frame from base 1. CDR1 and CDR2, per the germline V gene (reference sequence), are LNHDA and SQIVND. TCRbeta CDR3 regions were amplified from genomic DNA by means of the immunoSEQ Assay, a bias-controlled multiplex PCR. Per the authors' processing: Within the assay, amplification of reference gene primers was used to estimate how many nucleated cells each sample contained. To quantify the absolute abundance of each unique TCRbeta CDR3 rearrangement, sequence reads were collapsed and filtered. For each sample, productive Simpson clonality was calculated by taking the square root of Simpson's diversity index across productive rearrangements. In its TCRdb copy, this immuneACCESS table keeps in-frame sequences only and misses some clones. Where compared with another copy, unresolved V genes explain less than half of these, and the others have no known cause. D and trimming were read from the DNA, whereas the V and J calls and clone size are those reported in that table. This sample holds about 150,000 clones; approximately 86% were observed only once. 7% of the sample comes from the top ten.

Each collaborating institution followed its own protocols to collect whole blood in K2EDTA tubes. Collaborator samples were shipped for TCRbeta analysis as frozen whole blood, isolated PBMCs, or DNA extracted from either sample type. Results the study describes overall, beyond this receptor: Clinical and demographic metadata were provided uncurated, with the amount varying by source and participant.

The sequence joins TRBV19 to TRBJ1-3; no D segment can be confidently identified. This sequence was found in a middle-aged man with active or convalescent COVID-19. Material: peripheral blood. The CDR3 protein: CASSWRSDGNTIYF. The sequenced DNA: TGTGCCAGTAGTTGGAGGTCGGATGGAAACACCATATATTTT.